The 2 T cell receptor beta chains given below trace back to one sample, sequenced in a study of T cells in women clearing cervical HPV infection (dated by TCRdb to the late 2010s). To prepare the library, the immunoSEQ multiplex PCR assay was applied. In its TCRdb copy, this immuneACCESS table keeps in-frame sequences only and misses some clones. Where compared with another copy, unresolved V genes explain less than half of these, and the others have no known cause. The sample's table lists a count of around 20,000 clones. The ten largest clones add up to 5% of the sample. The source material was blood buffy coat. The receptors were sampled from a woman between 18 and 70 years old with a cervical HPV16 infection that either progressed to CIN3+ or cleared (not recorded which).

CDR3 loop: CASSPPAGGSSPLHF. The CDR3 DNA, read in part, is TGTGCCAGCTCACCACCCGCAGGGGGCTCTTCACCC. The chain has TRBV18 and TRBJ1-6; 8 bases match TRBD1. The read falls 3 residues short of the CDR3 end, and the missing part is taken from the germline J gene. The CDR3 length is 15 residues. Germline CDR1 and CDR2: KGHSH and LQKENI. J was trimmed by 9 bases and V by 0 bases; bases with no gene match: 4.

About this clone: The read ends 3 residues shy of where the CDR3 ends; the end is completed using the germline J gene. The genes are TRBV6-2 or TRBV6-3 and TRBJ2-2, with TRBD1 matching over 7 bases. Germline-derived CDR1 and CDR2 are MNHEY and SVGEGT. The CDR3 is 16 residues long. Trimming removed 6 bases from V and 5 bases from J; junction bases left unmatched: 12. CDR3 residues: CASRLTGALGTGELFF. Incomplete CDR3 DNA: TGTGCCAGCAGACTTACAGGGGCATTAGGGACCGGGGAG.